Shown below are 30 T cell receptor beta chains from a single sample sequenced in a study of T cells in Graves' hyperthyroidism and ophthalmopathy. Regions amplified from RNA transcripts were the TCR beta CDR3 regions. First-round RT-PCR targeting the TCR CDR3 was performed with the HTBI primer set. TCRdb ran MiXCR on the multiplex PCR reads and lists one entry per CDR3 protein. The table includes 350,000 or so distinct CDR3 sequences, roughly 20% detected once. Sequencing input: blood. The receptors were sampled from a woman between 35 and 50 years old with Graves' ophthalmopathy.

The sample holds many counts of this clonotype. The chain combines TRBV5-1 with TRBJ2-5; D assignment may be TRBD1 or TRBD2 (6 bases each). Trimming cost V 3 bases and J 5 bases, with 14 bases left between them. Germline-derived CDR1 and CDR2 are SGHRS and YFSETQ. There are 14 residues in the CDR3. CDR3 in DNA: TGCGCCAGCAGCTCCAGGGGCGGGGAGGAGACCCAGTACTTC. Protein product: CASSSRGGEETQYF.

This clonotype occurred many times. This chain uses TRBV7-2 with TRBJ2-5; D may be TRBD1 or TRBD2 (6 bases each). CDR3 length: 15 amino acids. The V gene's germline CDR1 is SGHTA and CDR2 FQGNSA. V lost 5 bases to trimming and J lost 4 bases, with 17 bases between them. The CDR3 DNA is TGTGCCAGCAGCCCGGGGGCCAGGGAGACAGAGACCCAGTACTTC. This codes for CASSPGARETETQYF.

The chain joins TRBV7-8 to TRBJ1-2, with 10 bases fitting TRBD1. Germline V CDR1 and CDR2: SGHVS, FQNEAQ. V shed 4 bases, J shed 4 bases, and the junction held 6 bases outside the gene matches. This CDR3 region has 15 residues. For the CDR3, the DNA is TGTGCCAGCAGCTACTCCCGGGACAGGGGCTATGGCTACACCTTC. It specifies CASSYSRDRGYGYTF.

This clonotype was observed many times. This sequence joins TRBV28 and TRBJ2-7; D is unresolved. The CDR3 runs to 13 residues. Trimming took 3 bases from V and 3 from J, leaving 9 bases between them. Germline V lookup: CDR1 MDHEN, CDR2 SYDVKM. CDR3 bases: TGTGCCAGCAGTTTCCGGCATCTCTACGAGCAGTACTTC. Translated, it gives CASSFRHLYEQYF.

Ten or more counts support this clonotype. The CDR3 here is CASSLLTSGSAYEQYF. CDR3 DNA sequence: TGTGCCAGCAGCCTCCTGACTAGCGGGTCCGCCTACGAGCAGTACTTC. The rearrangement links TRBV6-2 or TRBV6-3 to TRBJ2-7; TRBD2 matches 10 bases. The CDR3 runs to 16 residues. V was pared by 6 bases and J by 2 bases, with 10 bases of the junction left unmatched. The germline CDR1 and CDR2 sequences are MNHEY and SVGEGT.

This clonotype was observed many times. This rearrangement joins TRBV6-4 to TRBJ1-1, with D possibly being TRBD1 (5 bases). Trimming shortened V by 4 bases and J by 5 bases, and 11 bases separated the two germline ends. The germline CDR1 and CDR2 sequences are MRHNA and SNTAGT. The CDR3 is made up of 13 amino acids. CDR3 residues: CASSVSGGTEAFF. Here the CDR3 DNA reads TGTGCCAGCAGTGTCTCGGGGGGGACTGAAGCTTTCTTT.

This clonotype was detected many times. This rearrangement joins TRBV6-2 or TRBV6-3 to TRBJ2-7; 9 positions match TRBD2. The V gene end was trimmed by 6 bases and the J gene end by 6 bases; junction bases not matched to a gene: 9. This CDR3 is built from 14 residues. CDR1 and CDR2 (germline): MNHEY, SVGEGT. The DNA for the CDR3 is TGTGCCAGCAGACCGGGACTAGCATCTGGCGAGCAGTACTTC. Amino acids: CASRPGLASGEQYF.

This clonotype was counted once. CDR3 DNA sequence: TGTGCCAGCAGTTCTGAAGCGTACGAGCAGTACTTC. This translates into CASSSEAYEQYF. V is TRBV28 and J is TRBJ2-7, with D uncertain. Germline V gene sequence: CDR1 MDHEN, CDR2 SYDVKM. Trimming pared 4 bases from V and 4 bases from J, leaving 8 bases between. This CDR3 region has 12 residues.

This clonotype was detected ten times or more. The chain employs TRBV12-3 or TRBV12-4 and TRBJ1-1; unclear D gene. This CDR3 region has 13 residues. V lost 3 bases to trimming and J lost 2 bases, with 7 bases between them. Here the CDR3 DNA reads TGTGCCAGCAGTTTTGATTCCAACACTGAAGCTTTCTTT. The encoded protein is CASSFDSNTEAFF.

Many counts were recorded for this clonotype. The chain recombines TRBV27 with TRBJ1-1, with a tentative D call TRBD1 (5 bases). Germline V lookup: CDR1 MNHEY, CDR2 SMNVEV (reference sequence). Trimming left V 6 bases short and J 1 base short, with 15 bases between. The CDR3 consists of 15 residues. CDR3 loop: CASSSGGYGNTEAFF. CDR3 nucleotide sequence: TGTGCCAGCAGCTCCGGGGGTTACGGGAACACTGAAGCTTTCTTT.

This clonotype has ten or more counts. The V gene is TRBV28, the J gene TRBJ2-6; no clear D. The length of the CDR3 is 14 residues. The V end lost 5 bases, the J end lost 1 base, and 6 bases lay between the germline ends. CDR1 is MDHEN and CDR2 is SYDVKM in the germline V gene. The CDR3 bases are TGTGCCAGCAGTGTAGTTTCTGGGGCCAACGTCCTGACTTTC. Its protein is CASSVVSGANVLTF.

This clonotype was recorded many times. This chain uses TRBV6-2 or TRBV6-3 with TRBJ1-1, with D uncertain. V lost 0 bases, J lost 8 bases, and 13 bases lay in between. The CDR3 sequence is 14 residues long. Germline CDR1 reads MNHEY; CDR2 reads SVGEGT. The CDR3 spells CASSYSSHPGEAFF. In nucleotides, the CDR3 is TGTGCCAGCAGTTACTCGAGTCACCCGGGGGAAGCTTTCTTT.

The sample holds many counts of this clonotype. The V and J genes are TRBV13 and TRBJ2-7; perhaps TRBD1 as D (5 bases). Trimming pared 4 bases from V and 3 bases from J, leaving 13 bases between. There are 14 residues in the CDR3. Germline loops: CDR1 PRHDT, CDR2 FYEKMQ (reference sequence). This CDR3 is CASSSSTENYEQYF. In DNA form, the CDR3 reads TGTGCCAGCAGCTCATCGACAGAGAACTACGAGCAGTACTTC.

This clonotype showed up just a few times. The chain couples TRBV9 to TRBJ2-1; TRBD2 might be the D (6 bases). CDR3 length: 16 residues. The V gene lost 3 bases and the J gene lost 0 bases, with 13 bases spanning the gap. CDR1 SGDLS and CDR2 YYNGEE come from the germline V gene. The DNA of the CDR3 is TGTGCCAGCAGCGATAGCGGAGTGAGCTCCTACAATGAGCAGTTCTTC. The encoded protein is CASSDSGVSSYNEQFF. Complete variable domain (other parts from reference TRBV9 and TRBJ2-1): DSGVTQTPKHLITATGQRVTLRCSPRSGDLSVYWYQQSLDQGLQFLIQYYNGEERAKGNILERFSAQQFPDLHSELNLSSLELGDSALYFCASSDSGVSSYNEQFFGPGTRLTVL.

This clonotype has a count of ten or more. The V gene is TRBV19, the J gene TRBJ1-1, with a possible D match to TRBD1 (5 bases). The CDR3 runs 16 residues. Trimming took off 5 bases at V and 0 bases at J, with 16 bases between the two ends. Germline V gene lookup returns CDR1 LNHDA and CDR2 SQIVND (reference sequence). The CDR3: CASSSRTGTVNTEAFF. The CDR3 DNA sequence: TGTGCCAGTAGTTCTCGGACCGGGACGGTGAACACTGAAGCTTTCTTT.

The chain joins TRBV6-1 to TRBJ2-5, with D possibly matching TRBD2 (5 bases). CDR3 length: 11 amino acids. Germline V CDR1 and CDR2: MNHNS, SASEGT. The V end was cut by 10 bases, the J end by 7 bases, with 13 bases between. CDR3 nucleotides: TGTGCCACGGGTAGCGACGTGACCCAGTACTTC. Residues: CATGSDVTQYF.

This clonotype was counted at least ten times. The rearrangement uses TRBV20-1 and TRBJ2-7; D may be TRBD1 (5 bases). V was cut by 0 bases and J by 3 bases, with 12 bases left in between. The germline V gene encodes CDR1 DFQATT and CDR2 SNEGSKA (reference sequence). This CDR3 comprises 14 residues. CDR3 DNA: TGCAGTGCTAGAGATCCCGACAGACTCTACGAGCAGTACTTC. Translation: CSARDPDRLYEQYF.

This clonotype has ten or more counts. V usage is TRBV5-1 and J usage is TRBJ2-7, with D tentatively TRBD2 (5 bases). CDR1 SGHRS and CDR2 YFSETQ come from the germline V gene. The CDR3 runs to 14 residues. The V end was cut by 4 bases, the J end by 6 bases, with 17 bases between. The CDR3 here is CASSIGLRPFEQYF. The CDR3 bases are TGCGCCAGCAGCATCGGACTCCGTCCTTTCGAGCAGTACTTC.

This clonotype has ten or more counts. The J gene is TRBJ2-2, the V gene TRBV18, with 9 bases that match TRBD1. This CDR3 comprises 16 residues. In germline, CDR1 is KGHSH, CDR2 LQKENI. Trimming at V came to 2 bases and at J to 3 bases, leaving 4 bases not matched to a gene. CDR3 loop: CASSPAWTGDTGELFF. The CDR3 DNA sequence: TGTGCCAGCTCACCAGCATGGACAGGGGACACCGGGGAGCTGTTTTTT.

V and J are TRBV7-9 and TRBJ2-2; tentatively, D is TRBD2 (6 bases). Per germline, CDR1 SEHNR and CDR2 FQNEAQ (reference sequence). There are 15 residues in the CDR3. Trimming removed 5 bases from V and 2 bases from J, with 12 bases in between. CDR3 sequence reads: CASSPTRLNTGELFF. The CDR3 bases are TGTGCCAGCAGCCCGACTAGGCTCAACACCGGGGAGCTGTTTTTT.

This clonotype was recorded many times. The J gene is TRBJ1-5, the V gene TRBV20-1; D uncertain. Germline lookup yields CDR1 DFQATT and CDR2 SNEGSKA (reference sequence). The CDR3 runs to 14 residues. Deletions cut 0 bases from V and 4 bases from J, with 10 bases between. The CDR3: CSARDPRENQPQHF. The CDR3 nucleotides are TGCAGTGCTAGAGATCCTAGGGAGAATCAGCCCCAGCATTTT.

This clonotype appeared many times. The chain uses TRBV5-1 and TRBJ2-7; 8 nucleotides align to TRBD1. V was clipped by 4 bases and J by 1 base; unmatched bases: 4. CDR3 size: 14 residues. CDR1 and CDR2 (germline): SGHRS, YFSETQ. This CDR3 reads CASSVQGGSYEQYF. CDR3 nucleotides: TGCGCCAGCAGCGTACAGGGGGGATCCTACGAGCAGTACTTC.

This clonotype was seen many times. This chain connects TRBV7-2 to TRBJ2-5; D ambiguous. Trimming shortened V by 3 bases and J by 7 bases, and 24 bases separated the two germline ends. This CDR3 is built from 17 residues. CDR1 is SGHTA, CDR2 FQGNSA, per germline. Written as DNA, the CDR3 is TGTGCCAGCAGCTTCGCGAGTGGAACACCCATCCCGGGGACCCAGTACTTC. Protein: CASSFASGTPIPGTQYF.

This clonotype was seen ten or more times. The CDR3 DNA reads TGTGCCAGCATCCCATCGGACAGGGCCCCTGAAGCTTTCTTT. This translates into CASIPSDRAPEAFF. The chain links TRBV12-3 or TRBV12-4 to TRBJ1-1; TRBD1 matches 8 bases. The CDR3 totals 14 residues. V trimming: 7 bases; J trimming: 6 bases; junction bases outside the gene matches: 10.

In this sample, this clonotype turned up many times. This chain uses TRBV20-1 with TRBJ2-7, with 8 bases aligning to TRBD1. Trimming took 3 bases from V and 2 from J; bases not matched to a gene: 3. Germline V gene lookup returns CDR1 DFQATT and CDR2 SNEGSKA (reference sequence). The CDR3 extends over 13 amino acids. The CDR3 here is CSASEDRAYEQYF. CDR3 DNA sequence: TGCAGTGCTAGCGAGGACAGGGCCTACGAGCAGTACTTC.

This clonotype was counted many times. The chain employs TRBV20-1 and TRBJ1-6; D remains ambiguous. Trimming pared 6 bases from V and 8 bases from J, leaving 20 bases between. The CDR3 extends over 15 amino acids. Per the germline V gene, CDR1 is DFQATT and CDR2 is SNEGSKA (reference sequence). The CDR3 DNA reads as TGCAGTGCCGTAGGCACCGATCCTTGGGATTCACCCCTCCACTTT. It translates to CSAVGTDPWDSPLHF.

The chain couples TRBV6-2 or TRBV6-3 to TRBJ1-5; 7 positions match TRBD1. Trimming at V came to 0 bases and at J to 4 bases, leaving 12 bases not matched to a gene. The V gene's germline CDR1 is MNHEY and CDR2 SVGEGT. CDR3 size: 18 residues. The CDR3 protein is CASSYSKTTGRYNQPQHF. The CDR3 DNA reads TGTGCCAGCAGTTACTCCAAAACGACAGGGCGGTATAATCAGCCCCAGCATTTT.

This clonotype was recorded at least ten times. J is TRBJ2-5 and V is TRBV20-1, with D maybe TRBD2 (5 bases). This CDR3 is 17 amino acids long. The germline CDR1 and CDR2 sequences are DFQATT and SNEGSKA (reference sequence). Trimming removed 5 bases at V and 3 bases at J, with 25 bases between. The CDR3 nucleotides read TGCAGTGCTCCCCGGCCCATCTTCCGGGAACGAAAAGAGACCCAGTACTTC. Translating it yields CSAPRPIFRERKETQYF.

This clonotype has ten or more counts. The rearrangement uses TRBV11-2 and TRBJ1-5; D gene unclear. Between the trimmed V and J ends, which lost 5 bases and 5 bases, there was a span of 10 bases. Per germline, CDR1 SGHAT and CDR2 FQNNGV. This CDR3 region has 13 residues. The CDR3 DNA is TGTGCCAGCAGCCCAAGGAGGGATCAGCCCCAGCATTTT. Protein product: CASSPRRDQPQHF.

In its sample, this clonotype was seen many times. The chain is built from TRBV7-2 and TRBJ2-7, with 13 positions matching TRBD2. Trimming at V came to 2 bases and at J to 6 bases, leaving 7 bases not matched to a gene. In germline, CDR1 is SGHTA, CDR2 FQGNSA. This CDR3 has 16 residues. The chain's CDR3 is CASSLPGLAGLAEQYF. CDR3 DNA: TGTGCCAGCAGCTTACCGGGACTAGCGGGATTGGCCGAGCAGTACTTC.